One TCR beta chain is described in this entry. The data were produced by immunoSEQ multiplex PCR, yet TCRdb's version contains in-frame clones alone and is incomplete. The data contain tens of thousands of clones, 90% to 95% of them singletons. The data stem from a study of technical replicates of blood from a handful of donors. With 1 base removed from V and 0 bases from J, the gap between germline ends came to 8 bases. The germline V gene has CDR1 SGHDT and CDR2 YYEEEE. This CDR3 contains 16 residues. The TCR comes from a human donor in good health. V and J are TRBV5-6 and TRBJ1-6, with D perhaps matching TRBD1 (6 bases). Sample: T cells isolated from PBMCs. The CDR3 DNA is TGTGCCAGCAGCTTGAGGGGGAGCTCCTATAATTCACCCCTCCACTTT. The encoded protein is CASSLRGSSYNSPLHF.